This T cell receptor (beta chain) was observed in a study of blood T cell repertoires in COVID-19. Study-level background: Samples came from the United States, Italy and Spain, spanning acute and convalescent COVID-19.

The CDR3 consists of 18 residues. Source study methods: Reference gene primer amplification gave nucleated cell count estimates. Profiled with immunoSEQ multiplex PCR; TCRdb holds only in-frame clones, not every one. From that table come the V and J calls and clone size; the DNA was used to work out D and trimming. The table includes 310,000 or so clones, almost 90% detected once. Source material: peripheral blood. This receptor was obtained from a young woman with COVID-19, enrolled during active disease. J is TRBJ2-5 and V is TRBV21-1; the table names TRBD2, a call not compared with the DNA. TRBV21-1 is a documented pseudogene. The CDR3 protein is CASSRGGYNVSYQETQYF. In DNA form, the CDR3 reads TGTGCCAGCTCCAGAGGAGGCTATAACGTTTCGTACCAAGAGACCCAGTACTTC.